This passage covers 5 T cell receptor beta chains from one sample sequenced in a study of lymphopenia after photon versus proton radiotherapy. Clones were sequenced by immunoSEQ multiplex PCR, and TCRdb holds only the in-frame ones, with some missing. This sample has about 26,000 clones, with approximately 89% found just once. The sample in question was peripheral blood, obtained from a patient treated with photon-based radiotherapy. These TCRs come from a man aged 25 to 40 with gastric cancer.

This clone occurred once. This chain uses TRBV11-3 with TRBJ2-5; 7 nucleotides match TRBD1. Trimming removed 5 bases from V and 2 bases from J; junction bases left unmatched: 5. Germline-derived CDR1 and CDR2 are SGHNT and YENEEA. There are 14 residues in the CDR3. CDR3 nucleotides: TGTGCCAGCAGCCTCTCGACAGGGCAAGAGACCCAGTACTTC. It yields the protein CASSLSTGQETQYF.

The chain combines TRBV18 with TRBJ2-3; possibly TRBD1 or TRBD2 for D (5 bases each). Trimming took 0 bases from V and 0 from J, leaving 16 bases between them. Germline-derived CDR1 and CDR2 are KGHSH and LQKENI. This CDR3 is built from 18 residues. CDR3 loop: CASSPPLGDVTSTDTQYF. The CDR3 DNA is TGTGCCAGCTCACCACCGTTGGGGGACGTAACTAGCACAGATACGCAGTATTTT. The full variable domain, its missing parts supplied by reference TRBV18 and TRBJ2-3, is NAGVMQNPRHLVRRRGQEARLRCSPMKGHSHVYWYRQLPEEGLKFMVYLQKENIIDESGMPKERFSAEFPKEGPSILRIQQVVRGDSAAYFCASSPPLGDVTSTDTQYFGPGTRLTVL.

V is TRBV7-8 and J is TRBJ2-3, with D uncertain. With 5 bases removed from V and 4 bases from J, the gap between germline ends came to 10 bases. CDR1 and CDR2 (germline): SGHVS, FQNEAQ. The CDR3 totals 13 residues. The CDR3 DNA is TGTGCCAGCAGCGCCACATTGGCAGATACGCAGTATTTT. Protein: CASSATLADTQYF.

V gene TRBV29-1 combines with J gene TRBJ1-1; TRBD1 aligns across 7 bases. V lost 6 bases, J lost 6 bases, and 16 bases stayed unmatched. The germline gives CDR1 SQVTM, CDR2 ANQGSEA. The CDR3 is made up of 15 amino acids. The CDR3 loop reads CSVPPNQGVSAEAFF. Here the CDR3 DNA reads TGCAGCGTACCCCCGAATCAGGGGGTCTCTGCTGAAGCTTTCTTT.

The V call is TRBV28, the J call TRBJ2-7; 8 bases fit TRBD1. Germline V lookup: CDR1 MDHEN, CDR2 SYDVKM. Trimming removed 0 bases from V and 3 bases from J; junction bases left unmatched: 1. This CDR3 is built from 14 residues. The CDR3 nucleotides read TGTGCCAGCAGTTTATGGGACAGGGACTACGAGCAGTACTTC. Residues: CASSLWDRDYEQYF.